This passage covers 2 T cell receptor beta chains from one sample sequenced in a study of blood T cell repertoires in COVID-19. Generated by immunoSEQ multiplex PCR, the TCRdb table keeps only in-frame clones and is missing some. This table has 70,000 or so clones, just over 90% appearing once. Input material: peripheral blood. The receptors come from a woman aged 18-29 years with acute or convalescent COVID-19.

This sequence joins TRBV4-1 and TRBJ1-1; D uncertain. The CDR3 has 15 residues. Deletions cut 4 bases from V and 4 bases from J, with 16 bases between. The germline V gene encodes CDR1 MGHRA and CDR2 YSYEKL. Here the CDR3 reads CASSPPGSTTTEAFF. The CDR3 DNA sequence: TGCGCCAGCAGCCCCCCCGGGTCCACGACCACTGAAGCTTTCTTT.

The chain combines TRBV11-2 with TRBJ2-1; D perhaps matches TRBD1 (6 bases). The V gene lost 4 bases and the J gene lost 9 bases, with 16 bases spanning the gap. Germline V CDR1 and CDR2: SGHAT, FQNNGV. The CDR3 totals 14 residues. This chain's CDR3 is CASSYPQQGSEQFF. For the CDR3, the DNA is TGTGCCAGCAGCTACCCCCAACAGGGATCTGAGCAGTTCTTC. The entire variable domain, with the rest obtained from reference TRBV11-2 and TRBJ2-1, is as follows: EAGVAQSPRYKIIEKRQSVAFWCNPISGHATLYWYQQILGQGPKLLIQFQNNGVVDDSQLPKDRFSAERLKGVDSTLKIQPAKLEDSAVYLCASSYPQQGSEQFFGPGTRLTVL.